This TCR beta chain was found in a study of blood T cell repertoires in COVID-19. Study background: Sites in the United States, Italy and Spain provided acute and convalescent COVID-19 samples. In each case, the material was cDNA or gDNA derived from T cells, B-cell-depleted T cells, or PBMCs.

The CDR3 runs to 14 residues. Germline V lookup: CDR1 LNHDA, CDR2 SQIVND (reference sequence). The V gene lost 7 bases and the J gene lost 0 bases, with 9 bases spanning the gap. Original analysis: Scientists estimated how many nucleated cells there were by amplifying reference gene primers. Method: immunoSEQ multiplex PCR; TCRdb's copy keeps in-frame clones and lacks some. The DNA gave D and trimming, while V, J and clone size come from that table. Of hundreds of thousands of clones listed, 91% were seen once; the top ten hold more than 3%. The receptor's source is a woman younger than 35 who had recovered from COVID-19. V usage is TRBV19 and J usage is TRBJ1-4; D ambiguous. The sequencing sample was made of peripheral blood. The CDR3 is CASTGTATNEKLFF. The DNA for the CDR3 is TGTGCCAGTACTGGCACCGCAACTAATGAAAAACTGTTTTTT.